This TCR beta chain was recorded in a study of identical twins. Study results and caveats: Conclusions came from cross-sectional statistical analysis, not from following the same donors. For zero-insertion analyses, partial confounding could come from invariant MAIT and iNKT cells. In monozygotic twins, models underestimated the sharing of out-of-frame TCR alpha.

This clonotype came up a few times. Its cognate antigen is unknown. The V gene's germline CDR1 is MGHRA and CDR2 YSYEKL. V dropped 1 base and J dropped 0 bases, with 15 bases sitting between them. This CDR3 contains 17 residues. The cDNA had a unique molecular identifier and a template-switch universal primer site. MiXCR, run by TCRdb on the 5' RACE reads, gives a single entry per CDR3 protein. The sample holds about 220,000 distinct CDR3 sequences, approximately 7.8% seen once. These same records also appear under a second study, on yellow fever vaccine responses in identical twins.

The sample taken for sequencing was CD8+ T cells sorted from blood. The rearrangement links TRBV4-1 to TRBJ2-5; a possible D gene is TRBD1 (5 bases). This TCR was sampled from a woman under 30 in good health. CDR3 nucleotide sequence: TGCGCCAGCAGCCAAGGGGGTCAGGGAAGGTACCAAGAGACCCAGTACTTC. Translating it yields CASSQGGQGRYQETQYF.